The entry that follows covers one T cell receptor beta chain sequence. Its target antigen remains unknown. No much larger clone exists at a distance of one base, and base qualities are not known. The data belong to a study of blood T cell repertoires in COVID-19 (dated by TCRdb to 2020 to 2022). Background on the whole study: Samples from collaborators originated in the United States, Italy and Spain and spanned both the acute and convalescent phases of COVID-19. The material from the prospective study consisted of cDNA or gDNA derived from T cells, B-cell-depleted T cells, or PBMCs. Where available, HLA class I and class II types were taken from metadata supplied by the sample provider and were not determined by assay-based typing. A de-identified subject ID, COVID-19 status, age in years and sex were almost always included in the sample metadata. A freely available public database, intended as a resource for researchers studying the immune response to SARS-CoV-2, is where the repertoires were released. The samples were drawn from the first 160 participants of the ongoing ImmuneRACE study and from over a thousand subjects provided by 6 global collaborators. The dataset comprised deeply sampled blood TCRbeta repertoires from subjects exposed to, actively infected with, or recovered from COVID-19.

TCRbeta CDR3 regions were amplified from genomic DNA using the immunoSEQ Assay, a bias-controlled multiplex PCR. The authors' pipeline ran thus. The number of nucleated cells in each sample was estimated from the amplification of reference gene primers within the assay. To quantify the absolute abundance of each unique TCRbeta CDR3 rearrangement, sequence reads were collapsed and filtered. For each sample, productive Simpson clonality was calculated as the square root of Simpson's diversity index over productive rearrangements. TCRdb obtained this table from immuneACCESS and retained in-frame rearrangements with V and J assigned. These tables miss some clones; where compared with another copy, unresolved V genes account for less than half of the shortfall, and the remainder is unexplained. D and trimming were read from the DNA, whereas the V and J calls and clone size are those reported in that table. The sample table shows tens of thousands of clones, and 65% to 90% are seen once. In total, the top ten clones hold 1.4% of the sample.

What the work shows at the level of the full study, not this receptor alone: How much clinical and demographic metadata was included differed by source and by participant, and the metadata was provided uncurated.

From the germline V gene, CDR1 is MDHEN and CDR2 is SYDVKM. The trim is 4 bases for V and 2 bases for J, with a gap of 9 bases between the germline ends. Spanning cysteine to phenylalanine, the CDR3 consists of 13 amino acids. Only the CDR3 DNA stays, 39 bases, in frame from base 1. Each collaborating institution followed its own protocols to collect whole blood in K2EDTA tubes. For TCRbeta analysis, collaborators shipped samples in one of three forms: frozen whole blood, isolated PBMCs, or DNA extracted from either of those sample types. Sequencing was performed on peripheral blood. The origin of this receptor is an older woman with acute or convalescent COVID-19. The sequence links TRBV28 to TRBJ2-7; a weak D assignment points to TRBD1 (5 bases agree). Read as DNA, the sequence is TGTGCCAGCAGTTGGGCAGGGACCTACGAGCAGTACTTC. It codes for CASSWAGTYEQYF.